This T cell receptor beta chain was obtained from a study of cytomegalovirus exposure and HLA in healthy donors. Method: immunoSEQ multiplex PCR; TCRdb's copy keeps in-frame clones and lacks some. The repertoire includes some 160,000 clones, more than 70% of them detected once, and roughly 3% sits in the top ten. As for this clone: Its matching antigen is unknown.

Study-level points and caveats: Cytomegalovirus status, reportedly, was diagnosed with high specificity and sensitivity by the classifier. It was found in a later analysis that first-cohort TCR clusters tended to co-occur in the 130 or so validation repertoires. Under in vitro conditions, a few CMV-associated chains were confirmed as specific for CMV antigens.

CDR3 length: 14 residues. The V end lost 0 bases, the J end lost 5 bases, and 11 bases lay between the germline ends. The sample consisted of PBMCs. The J gene is TRBJ2-7, the V gene TRBV23-1; the D is unclear. TRBV23-1 is noted as an ORF with a role that remains uncertain. The sequence derives from a young man in good health and CMV-seronegative. CDR3 in DNA: TGCGCCAGCAGTCAATCCTTGGCAGGCAACGAGCAGTACTTC. Translating it yields CASSQSLAGNEQYF.